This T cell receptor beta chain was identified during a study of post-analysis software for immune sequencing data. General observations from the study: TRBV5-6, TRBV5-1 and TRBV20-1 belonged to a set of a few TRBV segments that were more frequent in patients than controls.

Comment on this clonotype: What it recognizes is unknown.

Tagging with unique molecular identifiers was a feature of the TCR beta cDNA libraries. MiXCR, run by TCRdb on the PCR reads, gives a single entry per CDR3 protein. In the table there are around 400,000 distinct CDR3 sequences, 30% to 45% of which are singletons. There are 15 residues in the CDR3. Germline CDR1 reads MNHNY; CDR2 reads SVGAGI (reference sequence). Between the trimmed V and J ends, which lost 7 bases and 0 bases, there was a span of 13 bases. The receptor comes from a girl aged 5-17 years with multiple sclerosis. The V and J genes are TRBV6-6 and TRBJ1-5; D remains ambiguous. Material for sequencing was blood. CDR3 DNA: TGTGCCAGCAAACGGGTCTCCTATAGCAATCAGCCCCAGCATTTT. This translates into CASKRVSYSNQPQHF.